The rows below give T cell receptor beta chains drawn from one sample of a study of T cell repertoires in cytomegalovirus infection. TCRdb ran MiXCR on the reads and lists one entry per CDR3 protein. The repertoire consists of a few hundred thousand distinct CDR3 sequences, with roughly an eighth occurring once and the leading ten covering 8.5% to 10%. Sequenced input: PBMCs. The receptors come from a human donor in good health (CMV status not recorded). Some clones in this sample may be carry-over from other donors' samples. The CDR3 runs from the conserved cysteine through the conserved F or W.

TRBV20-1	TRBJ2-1	CSARDRDRDFGEQFF
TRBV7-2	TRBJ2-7	CASSLEARSSYEQYF
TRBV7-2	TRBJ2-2	CASSRDTNTGELFF
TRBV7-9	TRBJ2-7	CASSQEDRAPPEQYF
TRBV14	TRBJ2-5	CASSQAAAEETQYF
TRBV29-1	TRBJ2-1	CSVGDLSGTSLFF
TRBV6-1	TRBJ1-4	CASSSRGVATNEKLFF
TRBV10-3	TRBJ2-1	CAISAGRQGNNEQFF
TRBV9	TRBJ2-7	CASSLGTSGIRRGNEQYF
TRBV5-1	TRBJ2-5	CASSLDRGRQTQYF
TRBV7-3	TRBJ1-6	CASSFAAVGSPLHF
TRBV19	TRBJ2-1	CASSTTGKIYNEQFF
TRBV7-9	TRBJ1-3	CASSFSGTGYNTIYF
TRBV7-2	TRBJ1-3	CASSSGLNPGNTIYF
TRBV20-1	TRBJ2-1	CSARSRSQVQFF
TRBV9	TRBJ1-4	CASSVADGRGEKLFF
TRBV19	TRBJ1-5	CASNERGNQPQHF
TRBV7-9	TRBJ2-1	CASSPVAGGYNEQFF
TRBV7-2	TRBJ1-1	CASSSRHNTEAFF
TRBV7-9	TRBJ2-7	CASILHPGQGTAYEQYF
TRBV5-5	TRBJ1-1	CASSLSHENTEAFF
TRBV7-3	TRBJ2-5	CASSFSPSGGFKTQYF
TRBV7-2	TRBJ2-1	CASSLEGGASYNEQFF
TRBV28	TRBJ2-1	CASMRGAYSYNEQFF
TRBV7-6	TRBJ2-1	CASSSGQGVYNEQFF
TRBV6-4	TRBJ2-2	CASSDSGLGAGELFF
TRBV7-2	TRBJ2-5	CASSSGWETQYF
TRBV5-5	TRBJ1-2	CASSLADFYGYTF
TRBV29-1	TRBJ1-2	CSVVGDGGFGYTF
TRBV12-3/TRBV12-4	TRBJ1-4	CASSPRLKDEKLFF
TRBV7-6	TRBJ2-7	CASSGGERNYEQYF
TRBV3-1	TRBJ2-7	CASSQLAGGSGHEQYF
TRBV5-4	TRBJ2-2	CASSLGGYRDPGELFF
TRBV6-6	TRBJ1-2	CASRPDTTNYGYTF
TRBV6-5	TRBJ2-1	CASSYPDRRKGQFF
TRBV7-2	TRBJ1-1	CASSLSLGLQGTEAFF
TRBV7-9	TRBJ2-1	CASSLDSISYNEQFF
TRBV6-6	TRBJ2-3	CASSYRQVGLADFSTDTQYF
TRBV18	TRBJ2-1	CASSPQGLADNEQFF
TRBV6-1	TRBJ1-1	CASFSTNTEAFF
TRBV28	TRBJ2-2	CASSYLGLAGVSPTGELFF
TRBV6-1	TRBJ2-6	CASSRDTPSGANVLTF
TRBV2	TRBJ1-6	CASTYGANGFWPSEDSHLHF
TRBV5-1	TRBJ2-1	CASSLAGGLYYNEQFF
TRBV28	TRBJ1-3	CASSTPTEDSGNTIYF
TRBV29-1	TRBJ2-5	CSVASGAYQETQYF
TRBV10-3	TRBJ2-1	CAISVVPGNNEQFF
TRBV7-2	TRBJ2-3	CASSRQGGTDTQYF
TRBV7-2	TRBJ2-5	CASSLNRGRRETQYF
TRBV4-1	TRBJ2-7	CASSRGPAAAYEQYF
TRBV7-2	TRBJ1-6	CASSLSGQHNSPLHF
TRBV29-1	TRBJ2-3	CSVRGRDPDTQYF